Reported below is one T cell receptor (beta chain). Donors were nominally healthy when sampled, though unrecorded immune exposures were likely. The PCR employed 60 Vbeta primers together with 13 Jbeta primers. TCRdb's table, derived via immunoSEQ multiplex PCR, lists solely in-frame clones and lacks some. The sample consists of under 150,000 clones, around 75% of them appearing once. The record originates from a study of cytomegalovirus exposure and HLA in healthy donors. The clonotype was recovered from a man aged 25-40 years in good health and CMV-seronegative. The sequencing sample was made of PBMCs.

The chain's CDR3 is CASSLVLAGNREQYF. CDR3 coding DNA: TGTGCCAGCAGCTTGGTACTAGCGGGGAACAGGGAGCAGTACTTC. The rearrangement joins TRBV5-5 to TRBJ2-7; 10 nucleotides line up with TRBD2. This CDR3 has 15 amino acids. V was pared by 0 bases and J by 7 bases, with 7 bases of the junction left unmatched. The V gene's germline CDR1 is SGHKS and CDR2 YYEKEE (reference sequence). Looking up the rest from reference TRBV5-5 and TRBJ2-7 gives the full variable domain: DAGVTQSPTHLIKTRGQQVTLRCSPISGHKSVSWYQQVLGQGPQFIFQYYEKEERGRGNFPDRFSARQFPNYSSELNVNALLLGDSALYLCASSLVLAGNREQYFGPGTRLTVT.